The 29 T cell receptor beta chains presented below share a single source sample, sequenced in a study of molecular identifiers for immune sequencing clone quantification. From the PCR reads, TCRdb called clonotypes with MiXCR, one entry per CDR3 protein. Found here are over 300,000 distinct CDR3 sequences, about a quarter of them singletons; the top ten hold around 0.7%. Sequencing input: naive CD8+ T cells from blood, with Jurkat cell RNA spiked in. Subset indicated: FACS-sorted CD8+CD4-CCR7+CD45RA+ naive T cells. The receptor source for this set is a human donor in good health. Some libraries in this study had Jurkat cell RNA spiked in.

Concerning this clonotype: A much larger clone is a single base away; this may be a read error. The CDR3 DNA follows: TGTGCCAGCAGCTTACAGGGGACGTATGAAGCTCTCTTT. Residues: CASSLQGTYEALF. V is TRBV7-9 and J is TRBJ1-1; TRBD1 is a possible D gene (6 bases). The V gene's germline CDR1 is SEHNR and CDR2 FQNEAQ (reference sequence). This CDR3 spans 13 amino acids.

The chain joins TRBV5-4 to TRBJ2-3; either TRBD1 or TRBD2 may supply D (5 bases each). V lost 0 bases and J lost 0, with 11 bases in between. The germline V gene encodes CDR1 SGHNT and CDR2 YYREEE (reference sequence). CDR3 length: 16 residues. Here the CDR3 DNA reads TGTGCCAGCAGCTTGGCAACAGGACTTAGCACAGATACGCAGTATTTT. This translates into CASSLATGLSTDTQYF. Complete variable domain (other parts from reference TRBV5-4 and TRBJ2-3): ETGVTQSPTHLIKTRGQQVTLRCSSQSGHNTVSWYQQALGQGPQFIFQYYREEENGRGNFPPRFSGLQFPNYSSELNVNALELDDSALYLCASSLATGLSTDTQYFGPGTRLTVL.

This clonotype has a count of ten or more. The chain employs TRBV12-3 or TRBV12-4 and TRBJ2-7; D perhaps matches TRBD1 (5 bases). V was clipped by 6 bases and J by 4 bases, with 13 bases between them. This CDR3 has 13 residues. The CDR3 region has the DNA TGTGCCAGCAGCCACACCGACAGTTACGAGCAGTACTTC. It yields the protein CASSHTDSYEQYF.

The chain uses TRBV9 and TRBJ2-2; TRBD1 matches 7 bases. The trim removed 3 bases at V and 6 bases at J, leaving 11 bases unmatched. The CDR3 runs 16 residues. The germline CDR1 and CDR2 sequences are SGDLS and YYNGEE. CDR3 sequence: CASSGGQESTPGELFF. As DNA, the CDR3 is TGTGCCAGCAGCGGCGGACAGGAAAGCACACCCGGGGAGCTGTTTTTT. Together with reference TRBV9 and TRBJ2-2, the CDR3 gives the full variable domain: DSGVTQTPKHLITATGQRVTLRCSPRSGDLSVYWYQQSLDQGLQFLIQYYNGEERAKGNILERFSAQQFPDLHSELNLSSLELGDSALYFCASSGGQESTPGELFFGEGSRLTVL.

With respect to this clonotype: Being one base from a much bigger clone, this may be a read error. The chain links TRBV5-1 to TRBJ1-1; 7 bases fit TRBD1. The germline gives CDR1 SGHRS, CDR2 YFSETQ. The length of the CDR3 is 13 residues. J gave up 7 bases and V 4 bases, and 7 bases lay outside the gene matches. CDR3 sequence reads: CASSPGTESEAFF. CDR3 nucleotide sequence: TGCGCCAGCAGCCCGGGGACAGAGAGTGAAGCTTTCTTT. Looking up the rest from reference TRBV5-1 and TRBJ1-1 gives the full variable domain: KAGVTQTPRYLIKTRGQQVTLSCSPISGHRSVSWYQQTPGQGLQFLFEYFSETQRNKGNFPGRFSGRQFSNSRSEMNVSTLELGDSALYLCASSPGTESEAFFGQGTRLTVV.

This clonotype was detected many times. J is TRBJ2-3 and V is TRBV28; the D gene is possibly TRBD2 (6 bases). The CDR3 length is 14 residues. V was trimmed by 1 base and J by 6 bases, leaving 11 bases between them. The V gene's germline CDR1 is MDHEN and CDR2 SYDVKM. In DNA form, the CDR3 reads TGTGCCAGCAGTTTATTGGGGGGTGAGGATACGCAGTATTTT. As protein: CASSLLGGEDTQYF.

This clonotype was observed a few times. The chain is built from TRBV11-2 and TRBJ2-1; D is tentatively TRBD1 or TRBD2 (5 bases each). The CDR3 spans 13 residues. CDR1 is SGHAT, CDR2 FQNNGV, per germline. Trimming left V 3 bases short and J 9 bases short, with 12 bases between. As DNA, the CDR3 is TGTGCCAGCAGCTTTGCTGGGACCCCTGAGCAGTTCTTC. Translating gives CASSFAGTPEQFF.

On this clonotype itself: A much larger clonotype is one base distant, so this may be a read error. The rearrangement joins TRBV5-8 to TRBJ2-5; unclear D gene. With 5 bases removed from V and 0 bases from J, the gap between germline ends came to 8 bases. This CDR3 contains 13 residues. Per germline, CDR1 SGHTS and CDR2 YDEGEE. The CDR3 region has the DNA TGTGCCAGCAGGTTGTCCAACCAAGAGACCCAGTACTTC. Its translation is CASRLSNQETQYF.

With respect to this clonotype: This may arise from a read error, as a much more abundant clone is one base away. This chain links TRBV2 with TRBJ2-4; D is uncertain. Trimming removed 4 bases from V and 9 bases from J, with 10 bases in between. Germline CDR1 SNHLY, CDR2 FYNNEI. The length of the CDR3 is 12 residues. CDR3 DNA sequence: TGTGCCAGCAGTGGTCGCTGGGGCATTCAGTACTTC. Encoded protein: CASSGRWGIQYF.

This clonotype appeared many times. This rearrangement joins TRBV29-1 to TRBJ1-1, with TRBD1 matching 8 bases. CDR3 length: 13 residues. CDR1 is SQVTM and CDR2 is ANQGSEA in the germline V gene. V gave up 2 bases and J gave up 2 bases; unmatched junction bases: 1. CDR3 residues: CSVETGGNTEAFF. The CDR3, as DNA: TGCAGCGTTGAAACAGGGGGAAACACTGAAGCTTTCTTT.

Points on this clonotype: The CDR3 does not close with the conserved phenylalanine or tryptophan, likely indicating a read error. J is TRBJ2-3 and V is TRBV5-4; D might be TRBD1 (6 bases). CDR3 length: 17 amino acids. Germline CDR1 SGHNT, CDR2 YYREEE (reference sequence). Trimming took off 0 bases at V and 0 bases at J, with 14 bases between the two ends. DNA of the CDR3: TGTGCCAGCAGCTTGGCCCTGACAGGACCCAGCACAGATACGCAGTATTCT. This codes for CASSLALTGPSTDTQYS.

DNA for the CDR3: TGTGCCAGCAGCTTAGTGGCACCCGCGGTTACAGAGACCCAGTACTTC. It codes for CASSLVAPAVTETQYF. The gene calls are TRBV11-2 and TRBJ2-5; D not resolved. Germline V gives CDR1 SGHAT, CDR2 FQNNGV. Trimming took 1 base from V and 4 from J, leaving 16 bases between them. CDR3 length: 16 residues.

This clonotype was counted a single time. It may be a read error: a sequence one base away is much more abundant. The chain joins TRBV19 to TRBJ2-4, with D uncertain. Germline V lookup: CDR1 LNHDA, CDR2 SQIVND (reference sequence). The CDR3 is 14 residues long. The CDR3 DNA reads as TGTACCAGTAGTATAGACATAGCCAAAAACATTCAGTACTTC. Translated, it gives CTSSIDIAKNIQYF. Variable domain in full (rest from reference TRBV19 and TRBJ2-4): DGGITQSPKYLFRKEGQNVTLSCEQNLNHDAMYWYRQDPGQGLRLIYYSQIVNDFQKGDIAEGYSVSREKKESFPLTVTSAQKNPTAFYLCTSSIDIAKNIQYFGAGTRLSVL.

CDR3 sequence: CASSLGDRGNEQFF. The CDR3 coding sequence is TGTGCCAGCTCACTGGGGGACAGGGGTAATGAGCAGTTCTTC. This chain joins TRBV18 and TRBJ2-1; TRBD1 matches 10 bases. Trimming cost V 4 bases and J 7 bases; bases outside gene matches: 4. Looked up from germline, CDR1 is KGHSH and CDR2 is LQKENI. The CDR3 spans 14 residues.

At least ten counts were recorded for this clonotype. The chain employs TRBV19 and TRBJ1-1; no firm D call. This CDR3 comprises 14 residues. The V gene's germline CDR1 is LNHDA and CDR2 SQIVND (reference sequence). V was shortened by 2 bases and J by 0 bases, with 7 bases between the two germline ends. Here the CDR3 DNA reads TGTGCCAGTAGTATAATAGAATTGAACACTGAAGCTTTCTTT. Its translation: CASSIIELNTEAFF.

This clonotype was observed many times. The genes are TRBV5-5 and TRBJ2-1; maybe TRBD1 (6 bases). Trimming took off 0 bases at V and 2 bases at J, with 9 bases between the two ends. The germline CDR1 and CDR2 sequences are SGHKS and YYEKEE (reference sequence). CDR3 length equals 15 residues. For the CDR3, the DNA is TGTGCCAGCAGCTTGGAACAGGGCGCCTACAATGAGCAGTTCTTC. Residues: CASSLEQGAYNEQFF.

This chain links TRBV4-1 with TRBJ1-5; 7 nucleotides align to TRBD1. The V gene's germline CDR1 is MGHRA and CDR2 YSYEKL. The CDR3 consists of 15 residues. The J segment lost 4 bases and the V segment lost 3 bases, leaving 6 bases of the junction unmatched. For the CDR3, the DNA is TGCGCCAGCAGCCATGCGCTGGACAGGAATCAGCCCCAGCATTTT. Translation: CASSHALDRNQPQHF.

The rearrangement uses TRBV2 and TRBJ1-1, with D perhaps matching TRBD1 (5 bases). The CDR3 has 11 amino acids. With 8 bases removed from V and 8 bases from J, the gap between germline ends came to 12 bases. Per the germline V gene, CDR1 is SNHLY and CDR2 is FYNNEI. CDR3 in DNA: TGTGCCAGCGCTGACAGACCAGAAGCTTTCTTT. It specifies CASADRPEAFF.

This sequence joins TRBV7-3 and TRBJ2-5; D tentatively reads TRBD1 or TRBD2 (5 bases each). Trimming pared 3 bases from V and 3 bases from J, leaving 14 bases between. Germline-derived CDR1 and CDR2 are SGHTA and FQGTGA. The CDR3 sequence is 15 residues long. CDR3 sequence: CASSFKMGVKETQYF. The CDR3 DNA sequence: TGTGCCAGCAGCTTTAAGATGGGGGTAAAAGAGACCCAGTACTTC.

About this clonotype itself: Given a much more abundant clone one base away, this may be a read error. Because the CDR3 is missing its conserved closing phenylalanine or tryptophan, this is likely a read error. The chain recombines TRBV6-2 or TRBV6-3 with TRBJ1-5; no definite D call. V shed 2 bases and J shed 5 bases, with 7 bases lying between them. The CDR3 length is 13 residues. Germline loops: CDR1 MNHEY, CDR2 SVGEGT. The CDR3 DNA sequence: TGTGCCAGCAGTTACGGCATGGATCAGCCCCAGCATCTT. Translated: CASSYGMDQPQHL.

The chain combines TRBV4-1 with TRBJ1-1; 7 bases agree with TRBD1. This CDR3 contains 15 residues. Per germline, CDR1 MGHRA and CDR2 YSYEKL. The trim removed 1 base at V and 5 bases at J, leaving 7 bases unmatched. The CDR3 region is CASSQATGVETEAFF. The CDR3 DNA reads as TGCGCCAGCAGCCAAGCTACAGGGGTGGAGACTGAAGCTTTCTTT.

About this clonotype: A much more abundant neighbour one base away suggests this may be a read error. This chain uses TRBV14 with TRBJ2-6; 9 bases line up with TRBD1. The CDR3 runs to 19 residues. Germline V gives CDR1 SGHDN, CDR2 FVKESK. This CDR3 reads CASSQDNRGRIDGANVPTF. CDR3 nucleotide sequence: TGTGCCAGCAGCCAAGATAACAGGGGGCGGATTGACGGGGCCAACGTCCCGACTTTC. The whole variable domain, filled in from reference TRBV14 and TRBJ2-6, reads EAGVTQFPSHSVIEKGQTVTLRCDPISGHDNLYWYRRVMGKEIKFLLHFVKESKQDESGMPNNRFLAERTGGTYSTLKVQPAELEDSGVYFCASSQDNRGRIDGANVPTFGAGSRLTVL.

To note about this clonotype: One base away lies a much larger clone, so this may be a sequencing read error. The genes are TRBV29-1 and TRBJ2-5; tentatively, D is TRBD1 (5 bases). Germline assignment: CDR1 SQVTM and CDR2 ANQGSEA. The CDR3 runs 12 residues. CDR3 in DNA: TGCAGCGTGCTGACAGCGCAAGAGAGCCAGTACTTC. This sequence encodes CSVLTAQESQYF.

The chain joins TRBV19 to TRBJ1-6; 7 positions match TRBD1. This CDR3 comprises 15 residues. The ends lost 7 bases at V and 10 bases at J; junction bases unmatched: 13. Germline assignment: CDR1 LNHDA and CDR2 SQIVND (reference sequence). CDR3 sequence (DNA): TGTGCCAGTACCCGAATCGGGACAGACCACTCACCCCTCCACTTT. It is translated as CASTRIGTDHSPLHF.

In regard to this clonotype: Being one base from a much bigger clone, this may be a read error. This chain links TRBV6-5 with TRBJ1-1; possible D gene TRBD1, 5 bases. Germline values: CDR1 MNHEY, CDR2 SVGAGI. There are 11 residues in the CDR3. CDR3 sequence: CAGSWGSEAFF. CDR3 nucleotide sequence: TGTGCCGGCAGCTGGGGGAGTGAAGCTTTCTTT.

This clonotype has at least ten counts. The chain combines TRBV19 with TRBJ2-3, with a possible D match to TRBD2 (6 bases). The CDR3 is made up of 14 amino acids. In germline, CDR1 is LNHDA, CDR2 SQIVND (reference sequence). Deletions cut 4 bases from V and 0 bases from J, with 8 bases between. The CDR3 sequence: CASSNGGSTDTQYF. The CDR3 DNA sequence: TGTGCCAGTAGTAACGGGGGAAGCACAGATACGCAGTATTTT.

The chain links TRBV18 to TRBJ2-7; 13 positions match TRBD2. This CDR3 is built from 15 residues. Germline values: CDR1 KGHSH, CDR2 LQKENI. V dropped 2 bases and J dropped 6; count of bases not matched to a gene: 4. For the CDR3, the DNA is TGTGCCAGCTCACCAGGACTAGCGGGGGAAAGCGAGCAGTACTTC. As protein: CASSPGLAGESEQYF.

This clonotype was detected a few times. DNA for the CDR3: TGTGCCAGCAGCTTAGATCGGGGGCCAGATACGCAGTATTTT. Translation: CASSLDRGPDTQYF. The V call is TRBV13, the J call TRBJ2-3; D tentatively fits TRBD1 or TRBD2 (6 bases each). This CDR3 comprises 14 residues. V was shortened by 1 base and J by 4 bases, with 9 bases between the two germline ends. The germline V gene encodes CDR1 PRHDT and CDR2 FYEKMQ (reference sequence).

The V and J genes are TRBV11-2 and TRBJ2-3; 9 positions match TRBD2. The CDR3 runs 15 residues. The germline CDR1 and CDR2 sequences are SGHAT and FQNNGV. Germline trimming cut 1 base from V and 4 bases from J; bases unmatched to any gene: 3. The CDR3 DNA follows: TGTGCCAGCAGCTTAGGGGCTAGCGGGGCAGATACGCAGTATTTT. Translated, it gives CASSLGASGADTQYF.